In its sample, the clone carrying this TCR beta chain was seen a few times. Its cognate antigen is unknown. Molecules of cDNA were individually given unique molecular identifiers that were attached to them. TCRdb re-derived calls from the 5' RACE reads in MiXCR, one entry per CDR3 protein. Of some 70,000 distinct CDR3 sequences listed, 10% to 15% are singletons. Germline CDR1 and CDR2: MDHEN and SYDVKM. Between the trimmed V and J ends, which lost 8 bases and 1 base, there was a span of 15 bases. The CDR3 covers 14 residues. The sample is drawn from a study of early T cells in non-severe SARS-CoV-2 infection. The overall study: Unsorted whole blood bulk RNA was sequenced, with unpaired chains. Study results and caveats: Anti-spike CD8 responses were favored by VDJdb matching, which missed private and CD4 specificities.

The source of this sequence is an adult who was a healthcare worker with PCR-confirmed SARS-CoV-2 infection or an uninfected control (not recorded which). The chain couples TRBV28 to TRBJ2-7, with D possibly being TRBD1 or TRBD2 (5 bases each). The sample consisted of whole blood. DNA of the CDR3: TGTGCCAGCCTCCCCCGGGGCACATCCTACGAGCAGTACTTC. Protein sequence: CASLPRGTSYEQYF.